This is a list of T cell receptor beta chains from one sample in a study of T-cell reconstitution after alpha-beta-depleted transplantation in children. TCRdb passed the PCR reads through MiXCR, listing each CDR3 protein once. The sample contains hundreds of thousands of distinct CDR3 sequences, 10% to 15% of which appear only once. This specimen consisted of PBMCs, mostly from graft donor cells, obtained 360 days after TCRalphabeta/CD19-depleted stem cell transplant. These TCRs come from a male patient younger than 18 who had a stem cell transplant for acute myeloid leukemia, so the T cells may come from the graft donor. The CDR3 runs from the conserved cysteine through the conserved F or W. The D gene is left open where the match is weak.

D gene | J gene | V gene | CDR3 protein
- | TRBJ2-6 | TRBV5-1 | CASSGRGANVLTF
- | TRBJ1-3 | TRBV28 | CASSRGRASGNTIYF
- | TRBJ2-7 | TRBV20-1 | CSARVIRLSYEQYF
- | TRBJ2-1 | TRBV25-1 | CASSEWGRGGNEQFF
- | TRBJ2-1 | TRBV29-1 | CSVGQSGTNEQFF
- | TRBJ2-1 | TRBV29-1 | CSVEDKGVGGSSYNEQFF
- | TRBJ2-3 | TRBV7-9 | CASSYPPTWSTDTQYF
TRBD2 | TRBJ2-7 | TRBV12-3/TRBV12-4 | CASRGGLAGGSEQYF
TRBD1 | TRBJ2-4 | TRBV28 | CASSPAGTGNLGKNIQYF
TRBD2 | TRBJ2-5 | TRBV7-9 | CASSLDELAGFQESQYF
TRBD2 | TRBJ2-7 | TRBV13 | CASSPMALAGEYEQYF
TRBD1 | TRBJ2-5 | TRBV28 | CASSSNTPPDRGPQETQYF
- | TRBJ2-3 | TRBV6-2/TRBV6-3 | CASSYYVGEVDTQYF
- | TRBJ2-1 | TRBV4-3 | CASSQDSPWGRNEQFF
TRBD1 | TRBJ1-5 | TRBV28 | CASSLVGTGRVEWDQPQHF
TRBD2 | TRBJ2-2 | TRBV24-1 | CATSDLGTSGFTGELFF
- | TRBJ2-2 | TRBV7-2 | CASSRQSGVNTGELFF
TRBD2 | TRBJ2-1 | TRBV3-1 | CASSPLGAGLAYNEQFF
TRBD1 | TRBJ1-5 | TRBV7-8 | CASSSPTGQDNQPQHF
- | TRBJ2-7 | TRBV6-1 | CASSRVSHFSYEQYF
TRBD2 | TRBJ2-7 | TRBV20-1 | CSASGLAGDKQYF
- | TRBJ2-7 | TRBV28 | CASRGDRQGHEQYF
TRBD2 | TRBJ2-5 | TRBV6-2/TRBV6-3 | CASSKRLARETQYF
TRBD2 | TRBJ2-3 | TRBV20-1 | CSARDRRTSGRRSTDTQYF
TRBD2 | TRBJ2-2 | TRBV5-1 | CASSLSGKQAGELFF
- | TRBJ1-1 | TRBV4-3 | CASSLTDGWPEAFF
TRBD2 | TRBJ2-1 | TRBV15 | CATSPQPTGGSYNEQFF
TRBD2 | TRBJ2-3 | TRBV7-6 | CASSPRLAGGVGTDTQYF
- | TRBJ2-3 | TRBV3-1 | CASSQVTGHFTDTQYF
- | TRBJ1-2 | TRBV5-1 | CASSLGTALYGYTF
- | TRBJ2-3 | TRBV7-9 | CASSPGSSSTDTQYF
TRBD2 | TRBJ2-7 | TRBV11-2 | CASSRTSESYEQYF
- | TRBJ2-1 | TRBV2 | CASSVKRSSYNEQFF
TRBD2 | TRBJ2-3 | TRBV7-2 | CASSQRTSDTDTQYF
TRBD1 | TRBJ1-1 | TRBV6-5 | CASSFGTGETFF
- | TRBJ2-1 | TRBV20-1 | CSGKGYRSYNEQFF